The 18 T cell receptor beta chains below were found in one sample sequenced in a study of T cell responses to AZD1222 COVID-19 vaccine. The data were produced by immunoSEQ multiplex PCR, yet TCRdb's version contains in-frame clones alone and is incomplete. The sample lists 90,000 to 150,000 clones; about 90% were seen once. Sample: peripheral blood, taken 28 days after the second AZD1222 dose. The receptors come from an adult who received the AZD1222 COVID-19 vaccine.

V is TRBV5-6 and J is TRBJ1-5; weak D call: TRBD1 (5 bases). V lost 1 base to trimming and J lost 5 bases, with 10 bases between them. CDR1 SGHDT and CDR2 YYEEEE come from the germline V gene. This CDR3 is built from 14 residues. CDR3 bases: TGTGCCAGCAGCTTGTTTATGGGGGATCAGCCCCAGCATTTT. Its translation is CASSLFMGDQPQHF.

This chain joins TRBV6-6 and TRBJ2-5, with D perhaps matching TRBD1 or TRBD2 (6 bases each). Per germline, CDR1 MNHNY and CDR2 SVGAGI (reference sequence). The V end lost 1 base, the J end lost 1 base, and 13 bases lay between the germline ends. This CDR3 has 16 residues. CDR3 loop: CASSYWGSGAQETQYF. CDR3 in DNA: TGTGCCAGCAGTTACTGGGGGTCGGGGGCCCAAGAGACCCAGTACTTC.

This chain connects TRBV10-3 to TRBJ1-4, with 8 bases aligning to TRBD1. CDR3 length equals 14 residues. Per the germline V gene, CDR1 is ENHRY and CDR2 is SYGVKD. V was clipped by 6 bases and J by 5 bases; unmatched bases: 5. CDR3 loop: CAIRGTGLNEKLFF. For the CDR3, the DNA is TGTGCCATCAGGGGGACAGGCCTGAATGAAAAACTGTTTTTT.

V is TRBV24-1 and J is TRBJ2-1; no clear D. Germline CDR1 reads KGHDR; CDR2 reads SFDVKD. This CDR3 spans 14 amino acids. V was cut by 9 bases and J by 3 bases, with 14 bases left in between. Here the CDR3 DNA reads TGTGCCACCGCCTTAGGGCCCTTCTACAATGAGCAGTTCTTC. Protein product: CATALGPFYNEQFF.

The CDR3 protein is CACLRAGIQETQYF. For the CDR3, the DNA is TGTGCCTGCCTCCGAGCGGGGATCCAAGAGACCCAGTACTTC. V usage is TRBV7-9 and J usage is TRBJ2-5, with 7 positions matching TRBD2. V shed 11 bases and J 1 base; nucleotides not matched to a gene: 10. Germline CDR1 is SEHNR and CDR2 is FQNEAQ (reference sequence). The CDR3 is made up of 14 amino acids.

The chain has TRBV19 and TRBJ1-2, with TRBD1 matching 10 bases. The length of the CDR3 is 17 residues. V was clipped by 6 bases and J by 2 bases; unmatched bases: 12. In germline, CDR1 is LNHDA, CDR2 SQIVND (reference sequence). CDR3 in amino acids: CASSMGQGSALNYGYTF. The DNA of the CDR3 is TGTGCCAGTAGCATGGGACAGGGGTCGGCCTTAAACTATGGCTACACCTTC.

This chain connects TRBV5-5 to TRBJ2-5, with 7 bases lining up with TRBD1. The V segment lost 4 bases and the J segment 1 base; nucleotides outside the gene matches: 7. The CDR3 consists of 15 residues. Per germline, CDR1 SGHKS and CDR2 YYEKEE (reference sequence). CDR3 residues: CASSEPGQLQETQYF. CDR3 sequence (DNA): TGTGCCAGCAGCGAACCGGGACAGCTCCAAGAGACCCAGTACTTC.

The chain couples TRBV11-3 to TRBJ2-3; maybe TRBD1 (6 bases). CDR1 and CDR2 (germline): SGHNT, YENEEA. V dropped 3 bases and J dropped 3 bases, with 10 bases sitting between them. CDR3 size: 14 residues. In DNA, the CDR3 is TGTGCCAGCAGCTTGACAGGTCTAACAGATACGCAGTATTTT. This translates into CASSLTGLTDTQYF.

The chain uses TRBV5-1 and TRBJ2-1, with 7 bases identical to TRBD1. Unmatched junction bases numbered 3, after V lost 3 bases and J lost 0 bases. Germline V gene sequence: CDR1 SGHRS, CDR2 YFSETQ. This CDR3 contains 15 residues. The DNA for the CDR3 is TGCGCCAGCAGCTACCAGGGGGTCTCCTACAATGAGCAGTTCTTC. Its protein product is CASSYQGVSYNEQFF.

The genes are TRBV3-1 (or the pseudogene TRBV3-2) and TRBJ2-1, with D possibly called TRBD1 or TRBD2 (5 bases each). The CDR3 totals 18 residues. Trimming left V 1 base short and J 0 bases short, with 16 bases between. Germline V gene data show CDR1 as LGHDT and CDR2 as YNNKEL (reference sequence). The CDR3 DNA follows: TGTGCCAGCAGCCAAGGAGGGTGGGGGAAGAGCTCCTACAATGAGCAGTTCTTC. The encoded protein is CASSQGGWGKSSYNEQFF.

The chain carries TRBV6-5 and TRBJ2-5; D call uncertain. V dropped 6 bases and J dropped 2 bases, with 10 bases sitting between them. CDR1 MNHEY and CDR2 SVGAGI come from the germline V gene. This CDR3 spans 13 amino acids. CDR3 protein: CASSLMAQETQYF. CDR3 sequence (DNA): TGTGCCAGCAGCTTGATGGCTCAAGAGACCCAGTACTTC.

V and J are TRBV18 and TRBJ2-5, with TRBD2 identical over 10 bases. The germline V gene encodes CDR1 KGHSH and CDR2 LQKENI. V lost 4 bases and J lost 5; bases outside the gene matches: 7. The CDR3 length is 15 residues. CDR3 region: CASSRTSGNRETQYF. As DNA, the CDR3 is TGTGCCAGCTCACGAACTAGCGGGAATAGGGAGACCCAGTACTTC.

The V call is TRBV7-6, the J call TRBJ2-2, with D perhaps matching TRBD1 (7 bases). CDR1 is SGHVS and CDR2 is FNYEAQ in the germline V gene. V was trimmed by 4 bases and J by 3 bases, leaving 15 bases between them. The CDR3 is 16 amino acids. CDR3 protein: CASSSGGLSDTGELFF. CDR3 nucleotide sequence: TGTGCCAGCAGCTCAGGGGGGCTCTCGGACACCGGGGAGCTGTTTTTT.

This clone was counted only a few times. The chain has TRBV2 and TRBJ2-3; 9 positions match TRBD1. The V gene's germline CDR1 is SNHLY and CDR2 FYNNEI. V dropped 6 bases and J dropped 4; count of bases not matched to a gene: 14. This CDR3 region has 17 residues. As DNA, the CDR3 is TGTGCCAGCAGACCCGGGACAGGGAGTGACCGCGCAGATACGCAGTATTTT. Encoded protein: CASRPGTGSDRADTQYF.

This clone has just one count. J is TRBJ2-3 and V is TRBV27, with 12 bases matching TRBD2. CDR3 size: 18 residues. The J segment lost 2 bases and the V segment lost 2 bases, leaving 8 bases of the junction unmatched. CDR1 MNHEY and CDR2 SMNVEV come from the germline V gene (reference sequence). The CDR3 DNA is TGTGCCAGCAGTTTAGGCCTAGCGGGAGGGCCGGTCACAGATACGCAGTATTTT. It yields the protein CASSLGLAGGPVTDTQYF.

This clone was found once. V is TRBV15 and J is TRBJ1-2; D is unclear. The V gene's germline CDR1 is LNHNV and CDR2 YYDKDF (reference sequence). The CDR3 runs 15 residues. Trimming removed 0 bases from V and 0 bases from J, with 8 bases in between. The CDR3 DNA is TGTGCCACCAGCAGAGATCGCTCAGCTAACTATGGCTACACCTTC. Its translation is CATSRDRSANYGYTF.

V gene TRBV11-2 combines with J gene TRBJ1-2; D may be TRBD1 (6 bases). CDR1 is SGHAT, CDR2 FQNNGV, per germline. The CDR3 covers 15 residues. The V end lost 0 bases, the J end lost 2 bases, and 10 bases lay between the germline ends. The CDR3 DNA sequence: TGTGCCAGCAGCTTAGAGTTAACAGGGAACTATGGCTACACCTTC. It is translated as CASSLELTGNYGYTF.

The chain recombines TRBV12-3 or TRBV12-4 with TRBJ2-7, with a possible D match to TRBD1 (5 bases). Trimming shortened V by 7 bases and J by 2 bases, and 12 bases separated the two germline ends. The CDR3 covers 13 residues. CDR3 amino acids: CASTWGLTYEQYF. CDR3 coding DNA: TGTGCCAGCACTTGGGGCTTGACCTACGAGCAGTACTTC.